This entry lists 25 T cell receptor beta chains sequenced from one sample in a study of OX40 agonist ivuxolimab in advanced cancers. The protocol was immunoSEQ multiplex PCR, while the TCRdb copy is restricted to in-frame clones and leaves out a portion. The table has roughly 93,000 clones, about 90% seen once. This specimen consisted of CD4+ or CD8+ T cells sorted from blood, obtained in a trial of the OX40 agonist ivuxolimab. Receptors were obtained from an adult with an advanced solid tumor such as melanoma, head and neck, liver or kidney cancer.

CDR3 region: CASFDGGVSGELFF. The CDR3 region has the DNA TGTGCCAGCTTCGATGGCGGCGTCTCCGGGGAGCTGTTTTTT. The chain uses TRBV6-6 and TRBJ2-2; no clear D. This CDR3 is 14 amino acids long. Trimming stripped 8 bases from V and 6 bases from J, with 16 bases between. Germline V gene sequence: CDR1 MNHNY, CDR2 SVGAGI (reference sequence).

This chain links TRBV7-6 with TRBJ2-1; 10 bases map to TRBD2. The CDR3 has 18 residues. Germline CDR1 reads SGHVS; CDR2 reads FNYEAQ. Trimming took 1 base from V and 0 from J; bases not matched to a gene: 6. CDR3 region: CASSLGGSGGPSYNEQFF. The CDR3 nucleotides read TGTGCCAGCAGCTTAGGCGGTAGCGGGGGGCCCTCCTACAATGAGCAGTTCTTC.

The V and J genes are TRBV7-2 and TRBJ1-6, with a weak D call TRBD1 (5 bases). Trimming shortened V by 1 base and J by 11 bases, and 18 bases separated the two germline ends. In germline, CDR1 is SGHTA, CDR2 FQGNSA. This CDR3 has 16 residues. CDR3 bases: TGTGCCAGCAGCTTAGTCGGGGGTGCTGGACATCCACCCCTCCACTTT. Its protein is CASSLVGGAGHPPLHF.

The CDR3 is CASRTSGTLRNTIYF. As DNA, the CDR3 is TGTGCCAGCAGAACGTCCGGGACATTAAGGAACACCATATATTTT. The chain is built from TRBV11-2 and TRBJ1-3; D is perhaps TRBD1 (6 bases). The CDR3 sequence is 15 residues long. CDR1 and CDR2 (germline): SGHAT, FQNNGV. The V and J ends lost 6 bases and 7 bases respectively, with 19 bases between them.

The V and J genes are TRBV19 and TRBJ2-7, with 7 bases that match TRBD1. CDR3 size: 15 residues. The germline CDR1 and CDR2 sequences are LNHDA and SQIVND (reference sequence). Trimming removed 5 bases from V and 2 bases from J; junction bases left unmatched: 9. CDR3 coding DNA: TGTGCCAGTAGTCAGGCAGGGACAGTAGCCTACGAGCAGTACTTC. It codes for CASSQAGTVAYEQYF.

The chain employs TRBV9 and TRBJ2-6, with D perhaps TRBD1 (5 bases). The CDR3 has 18 amino acids. The V end was cut by 0 bases, the J end by 0 bases, with 13 bases between. In germline, CDR1 is SGDLS, CDR2 YYNGEE. This chain's CDR3 is CASSVAQGLRSGANVLTF. CDR3 sequence (DNA): TGTGCCAGCAGCGTAGCCCAGGGTTTACGCTCTGGGGCCAACGTCCTGACTTTC.

The rearrangement joins TRBV5-6 to TRBJ1-5; D is undetermined. The ends were cut back, 0 bases at V and 0 bases at J, with 10 bases in the middle. Germline lookup yields CDR1 SGHDT and CDR2 YYEEEE. The CDR3 has 16 residues. For the CDR3, the DNA is TGTGCCAGCAGCTTGGCCGGAAGATATAGCAATCAGCCCCAGCATTTT. Translation gives CASSLAGRYSNQPQHF.

The rearrangement uses TRBV21-1 and TRBJ2-7; TRBD1, the D gene given by the table, was not confirmed from the DNA. TRBV21-1 is given as a pseudogene. This CDR3 has 16 amino acids. CDR3 in amino acids: CASSKIRRDSSYEQYF. In DNA form, the CDR3 reads TGTGCCAGCAGCAAAATCCGCCGGGACAGCTCCTACGAGCAGTACTTC.

Of note for this clone: This sample also contains other DNA sequences that code for the same CDR3. The chain employs TRBV5-4 and TRBJ2-7; possibly TRBD1 for D (6 bases). Per the germline V gene, CDR1 is SGHNT and CDR2 is YYREEE (reference sequence). CDR3 length: 12 residues. Trimming took off 2 bases at V and 4 bases at J, with 7 bases between the two ends. Written as DNA, the CDR3 is TGTGCCAGCAGCTTTAGGGGGTACGAGCAGTACTTC. Translated, it gives CASSFRGYEQYF.

V usage is TRBV29-1 and J usage is TRBJ2-6; D may match TRBD1 or TRBD2 (6 bases each). This CDR3 has 14 amino acids. Trimming left V 6 bases short and J 2 bases short, with 11 bases between. Germline V gene data show CDR1 as SQVTM and CDR2 as ANQGSEA. CDR3 coding DNA: TGCAGCGTCCTTGGGGGGCCTGGGGCCAACGTCCTGACTTTC. It encodes CSVLGGPGANVLTF.

In DNA form, the CDR3 reads TGTGCCAGCAGCGTCTCCCAATCAGATACGCAGTATTTT. Encoded protein: CASSVSQSDTQYF. The V call is TRBV9, the J call TRBJ2-3; unclear D gene. The CDR3 spans 13 residues. With 2 bases removed from V and 4 bases from J, the gap between germline ends came to 8 bases. The germline V gene encodes CDR1 SGDLS and CDR2 YYNGEE. Variable domain in full (rest from reference TRBV9 and TRBJ2-3): DSGVTQTPKHLITATGQRVTLRCSPRSGDLSVYWYQQSLDQGLQFLIQYYNGEERAKGNILERFSAQQFPDLHSELNLSSLELGDSALYFCASSVSQSDTQYFGPGTRLTVL.

The table lists this clone with a count of one. CDR3 sequence (DNA): TGTGCCAGCAGTACGATTACCGGGACAGGGAAAGCTTTCTTT. This sequence encodes CASSTITGTGKAFF. The J gene is TRBJ1-1, the V gene TRBV6-6; the match to TRBD1 covers 9 bases. The germline gives CDR1 MNHNY, CDR2 SVGAGI (reference sequence). Trimming cost V 5 bases and J 9 bases; bases outside gene matches: 10. This CDR3 region has 14 residues.

CDR3 protein: CASSFRTGGNTEAFF. For the CDR3, the DNA is TGCGCCAGCAGCTTTCGGACAGGGGGAAACACTGAAGCTTTCTTT. V and J are TRBV5-1 and TRBJ1-1; 10 bases match TRBD1. Germline-derived CDR1 and CDR2 are SGHRS and YFSETQ. V dropped 2 bases and J dropped 2; count of bases not matched to a gene: 3. This CDR3 comprises 15 residues.

The chain carries TRBV11-2 and TRBJ2-7, with 7 nucleotides matching TRBD2. Germline V gene lookup returns CDR1 SGHAT and CDR2 FQNNGV. The CDR3 is 15 residues long. After removal of 1 base from V and 2 bases from J, the junction contained 5 bases not matched to a gene. The CDR3 DNA reads as TGTGCCAGCAGCTTAGGGCTAGCGGCCACCTACGAGCAGTACTTC. Its translation: CASSLGLAATYEQYF.

The chain joins TRBV7-9 to TRBJ2-1; D is uncertain. Germline CDR1 SEHNR, CDR2 FQNEAQ (reference sequence). V was pared by 4 bases and J by 3 bases, with 13 bases between. The CDR3 has 15 residues. The CDR3 coding sequence is TGTGCCAGCAGCTCGAAGGCTTCTAACTACAATGAGCAGTTCTTC. Amino acid sequence: CASSSKASNYNEQFF. Full variable domain (missing parts from reference TRBV7-9 and TRBJ2-1): DTGVSQNPRHKITKRGQNVTFRCDPISEHNRLYWYRQTLGQGPEFLTYFQNEAQLEKSRLLSDRFSAERPKGSFSTLEIQRTEQGDSAMYLCASSSKASNYNEQFFGPGTRLTVL.

This chain connects TRBV30 to TRBJ2-6, with TRBD1 matching over 7 bases. The germline V gene encodes CDR1 GTSNPN and CDR2 SVGIG (reference sequence). The ends lost 4 bases at V and 0 bases at J; junction bases unmatched: 6. CDR3 length: 16 residues. The CDR3 DNA reads TGTGCCTGGAACCAGGGGGAAAGCTCTGGGGCCAACGTCCTGACTTTC. Protein product: CAWNQGESSGANVLTF.

This chain uses TRBV6-6 with TRBJ2-7; unclear D gene. From germline, CDR1 is MNHNY and CDR2 SVGAGI (reference sequence). V lost 3 bases, J lost 9 bases, and 9 bases lay in between. The CDR3 is made up of 11 amino acids. This CDR3 is CASSYNSPQYF. The DNA for the CDR3 is TGTGCCAGCAGTTATAATTCTCCGCAGTACTTC.

The chain couples TRBV6-1 to TRBJ1-1, with D tentatively TRBD1 (6 bases). The V gene lost 2 bases and the J gene lost 1 base, with 17 bases spanning the gap. The CDR3 extends over 17 amino acids. Looked up from germline, CDR1 is MNHNS and CDR2 is SASEGT. CDR3 amino acids: CASSETPGTLKNTEAFF. Here the CDR3 DNA reads TGTGCCAGCAGTGAAACCCCCGGGACACTAAAGAACACTGAAGCTTTCTTT.

This clone was recorded only once. An end of the junction differs from the germline gene, which may be a read error. This sequence joins TRBV7-7 and TRBJ2-5; D tentatively reads TRBD1 or TRBD2 (6 bases each). CDR1 SSHAT and CDR2 FNYEAQ come from the germline V gene (reference sequence). This CDR3 comprises 13 residues. The chain's CDR3 is CASSFGGPETQYF. In nucleotides, the CDR3 is TGTGCTAGCAGCTTTGGGGGGCCGGAGACCCAGTACTTC.

The rearrangement uses TRBV4-2 and TRBJ2-1; D unclear. Germline assignment: CDR1 LGHNA and CDR2 YNFKEQ. This CDR3 has 14 amino acids. V dropped 2 bases and J dropped 5 bases, with 10 bases sitting between them. CDR3 DNA sequence: TGTGCCAGCAGCCAAAGGGCGGCCGACAATGAGCAGTTCTTC. Its translation: CASSQRAADNEQFF.

The chain recombines TRBV18 with TRBJ2-3; maybe TRBD2 (6 bases). Trimming took 4 bases from V and 6 from J, leaving 14 bases between them. The CDR3 covers 14 residues. The germline gives CDR1 KGHSH, CDR2 LQKENI. The CDR3 DNA is TGTGCCAGCTCACGACTAGACTCTACGGATACGCAGTATTTT. It encodes CASSRLDSTDTQYF.

The J gene is TRBJ2-1, the V gene TRBV5-1, with D perhaps TRBD2 (5 bases). V lost 3 bases to trimming and J lost 9 bases, with 16 bases between them. The CDR3 extends over 14 amino acids. CDR1 is SGHRS and CDR2 is YFSETQ in the germline V gene. For the CDR3, the DNA is TGCGCCAGCAGCTGGAGAGGGCAGGCCGCTGAGCAGTTCTTC. Amino acid sequence: CASSWRGQAAEQFF.

The chain recombines TRBV6-5 with TRBJ2-2; 7 bases align to TRBD1. The CDR3 consists of 15 residues. The junction had 2 bases not matched to a gene; V was cut back by 2 bases and J by 2 bases. Germline V gene sequence: CDR1 MNHEY, CDR2 SVGAGI. This chain's CDR3 is CASSYGTANTGELFF. CDR3 nucleotide sequence: TGTGCCAGCAGTTACGGGACAGCTAACACCGGGGAGCTGTTTTTT.

The genes are TRBV19 and TRBJ1-2; maybe TRBD1 (5 bases). CDR3 length: 12 amino acids. The V end lost 5 bases, the J end lost 8 bases, and 12 bases lay between the germline ends. Germline CDR1 and CDR2: LNHDA and SQIVND (reference sequence). The CDR3 region is CASSVRGTGYTF. Written as DNA, the CDR3 is TGTGCCAGTAGTGTGCGGGGGACGGGCTACACCTTC.

CDR3 nucleotide sequence: TGTGCCAGCAGCACCCCCCCCGGCGGGAGTGCCACAGATACGCAGTATTTT. It encodes CASSTPPGGSATDTQYF. J is TRBJ2-3 and V is TRBV11-3; 7 bases match TRBD2. The CDR3 runs to 17 residues. J was trimmed by 2 bases and V by 5 bases; bases with no gene match: 13. Germline CDR1 and CDR2: SGHNT and YENEEA.